This T cell receptor (beta chain) is drawn from a study of blood T cell repertoires in COVID-19. Study in general: Acute and convalescent COVID-19 specimens originated in the United States, Italy and Spain.

This CDR3 has 16 residues. CDR1 is SGHTA and CDR2 is FQGNSA in the germline V gene. The V and J ends lost 5 bases and 5 bases respectively, with 22 bases between them. Source study methods: From reference gene primer amplification, estimates of nucleated cell counts were derived. Profiled with immunoSEQ multiplex PCR; TCRdb holds only in-frame clones, not every one. V and J calls and clone size follow that table, whereas D and trimming were derived from the DNA. Altogether fewer than 350,000 clones are present, approximately 83% being singletons, with the ten largest covering roughly 1.9%. V is TRBV7-2 and J is TRBJ2-7; D is possibly TRBD2 (6 bases). The sample consisted of peripheral blood. This sequence originates from a woman aged 30 to 39 who had recovered from COVID-19. In nucleotides, the CDR3 is TGTGCCAGCAGCAGTGGAGGGACCCCAAGAGGCCACGAGCAGTACTTC. Translating gives CASSSGGTPRGHEQYF.